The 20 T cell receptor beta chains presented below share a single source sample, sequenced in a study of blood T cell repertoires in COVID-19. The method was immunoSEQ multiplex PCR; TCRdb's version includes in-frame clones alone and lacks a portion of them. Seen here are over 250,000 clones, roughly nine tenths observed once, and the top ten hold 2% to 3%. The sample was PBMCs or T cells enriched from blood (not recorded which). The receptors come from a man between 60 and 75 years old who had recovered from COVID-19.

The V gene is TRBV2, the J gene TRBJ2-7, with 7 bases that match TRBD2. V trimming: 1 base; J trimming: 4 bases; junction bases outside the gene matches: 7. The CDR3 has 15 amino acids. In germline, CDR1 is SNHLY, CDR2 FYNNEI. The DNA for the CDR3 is TGTGCCAGCAGTGAAGGATCGGGAGGCGGTTACGAGCAGTACTTC. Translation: CASSEGSGGGYEQYF.

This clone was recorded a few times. The CDR3 loop is CASSPPGRGYEQYF. The CDR3 nucleotides are TGTGCCAGCTCACCACCCGGCAGGGGTTATGAGCAGTACTTC. The chain links TRBV18 to TRBJ2-7; D might be TRBD1 (6 bases). The ends were cut back, 0 bases at V and 7 bases at J, with 13 bases in the middle. Germline V gene data show CDR1 as KGHSH and CDR2 as LQKENI. CDR3 length: 14 amino acids. Based on the CDR3 plus reference TRBV18 and TRBJ2-7, the full variable domain is NAGVMQNPRHLVRRRGQEARLRCSPMKGHSHVYWYRQLPEEGLKFMVYLQKENIIDESGMPKERFSAEFPKEGPSILRIQQVVRGDSAAYFCASSPPGRGYEQYFGPGTRLTVT.

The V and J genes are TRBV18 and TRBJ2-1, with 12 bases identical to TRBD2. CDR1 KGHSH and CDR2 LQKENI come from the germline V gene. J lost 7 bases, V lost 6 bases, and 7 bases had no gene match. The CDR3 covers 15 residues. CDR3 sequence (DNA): TGTGCCAGCTCTCTCACTAGCGGGAGGATTAATGAGCAGTTCTTC. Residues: CASSLTSGRINEQFF.

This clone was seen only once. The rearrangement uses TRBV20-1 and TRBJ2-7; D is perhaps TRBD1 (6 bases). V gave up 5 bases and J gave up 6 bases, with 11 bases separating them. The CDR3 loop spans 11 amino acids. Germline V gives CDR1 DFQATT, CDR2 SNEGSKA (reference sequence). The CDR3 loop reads CSAPRGSEQYF. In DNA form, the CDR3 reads TGCAGTGCTCCCAGGGGCAGCGAGCAGTACTTC.

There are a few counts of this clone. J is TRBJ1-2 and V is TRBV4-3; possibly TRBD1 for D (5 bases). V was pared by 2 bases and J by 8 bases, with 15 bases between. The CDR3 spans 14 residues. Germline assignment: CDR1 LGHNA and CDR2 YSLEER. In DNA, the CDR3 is TGCGCCAGCAGCCAATCGGGGGAAGAGAAGGGCTACACCTTC. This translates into CASSQSGEEKGYTF.

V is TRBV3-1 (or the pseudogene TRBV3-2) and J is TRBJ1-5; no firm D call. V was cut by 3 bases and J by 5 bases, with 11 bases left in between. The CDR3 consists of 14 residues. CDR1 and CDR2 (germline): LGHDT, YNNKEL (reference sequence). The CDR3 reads CASSQLYSHQPQHF. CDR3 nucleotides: TGTGCCAGCAGCCAGCTCTACTCTCATCAGCCCCAGCATTTT.

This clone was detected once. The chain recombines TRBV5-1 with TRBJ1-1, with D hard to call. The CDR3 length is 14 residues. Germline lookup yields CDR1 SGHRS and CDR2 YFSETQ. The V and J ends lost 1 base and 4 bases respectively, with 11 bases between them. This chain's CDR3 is CASSLMEGGTEAFF. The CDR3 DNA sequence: TGCGCCAGCAGCTTGATGGAGGGTGGCACTGAAGCTTTCTTT.

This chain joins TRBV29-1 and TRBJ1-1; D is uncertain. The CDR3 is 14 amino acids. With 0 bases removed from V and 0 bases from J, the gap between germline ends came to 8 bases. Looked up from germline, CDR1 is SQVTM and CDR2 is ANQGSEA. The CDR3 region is CSVEEGSLNTEAFF. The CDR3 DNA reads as TGCAGCGTTGAAGAGGGCAGTTTGAACACTGAAGCTTTCTTT.

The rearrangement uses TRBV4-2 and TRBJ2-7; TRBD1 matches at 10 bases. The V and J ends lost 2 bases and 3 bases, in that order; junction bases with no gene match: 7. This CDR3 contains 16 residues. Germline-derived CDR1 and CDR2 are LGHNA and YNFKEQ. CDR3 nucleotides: TGTGCCAGCAGCCAACACAGGACAGGGGGTGACTACGAGCAGTACTTC. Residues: CASSQHRTGGDYEQYF.

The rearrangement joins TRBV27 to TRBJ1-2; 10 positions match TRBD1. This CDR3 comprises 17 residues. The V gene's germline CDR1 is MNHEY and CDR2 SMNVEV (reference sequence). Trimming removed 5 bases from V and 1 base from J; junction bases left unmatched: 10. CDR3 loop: CASSPQGTGAFNYGYTF. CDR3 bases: TGTGCCAGCAGTCCCCAGGGGACAGGGGCCTTTAACTATGGCTACACCTTC.

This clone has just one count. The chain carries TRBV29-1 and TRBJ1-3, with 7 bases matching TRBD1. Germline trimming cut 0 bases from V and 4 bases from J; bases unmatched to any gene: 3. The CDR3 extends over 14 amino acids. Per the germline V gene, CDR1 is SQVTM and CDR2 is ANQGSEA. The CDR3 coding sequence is TGCAGCGTTGAAGAAGGGACAGTAGGAAACACCATATATTTT. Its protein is CSVEEGTVGNTIYF.

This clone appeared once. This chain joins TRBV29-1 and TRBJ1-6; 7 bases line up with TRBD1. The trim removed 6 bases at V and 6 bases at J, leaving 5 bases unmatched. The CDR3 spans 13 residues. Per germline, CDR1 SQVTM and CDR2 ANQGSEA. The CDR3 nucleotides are TGCAGCGTGGCAGGGACAGTTAATTCACCCCTCCACTTT. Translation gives CSVAGTVNSPLHF.

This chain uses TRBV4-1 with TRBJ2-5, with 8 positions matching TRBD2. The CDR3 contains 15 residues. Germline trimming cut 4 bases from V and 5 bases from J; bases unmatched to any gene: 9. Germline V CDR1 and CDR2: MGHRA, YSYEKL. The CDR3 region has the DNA TGCGCCAGCAGCCCCAATCACGGGGGGGAGGAGACCCAGTACTTC. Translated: CASSPNHGGEETQYF.

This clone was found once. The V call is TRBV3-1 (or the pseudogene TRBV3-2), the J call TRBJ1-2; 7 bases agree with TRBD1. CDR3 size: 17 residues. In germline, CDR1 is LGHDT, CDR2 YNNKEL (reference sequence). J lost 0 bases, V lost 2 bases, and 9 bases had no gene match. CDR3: CASSQSDTGVTNYGYTF. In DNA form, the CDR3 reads TGTGCCAGCAGCCAATCTGACACAGGGGTAACTAACTATGGCTACACCTTC.

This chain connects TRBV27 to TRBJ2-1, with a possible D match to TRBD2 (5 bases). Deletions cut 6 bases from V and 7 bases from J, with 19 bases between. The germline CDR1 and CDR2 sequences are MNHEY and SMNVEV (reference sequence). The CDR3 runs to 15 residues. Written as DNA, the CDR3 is TGTGCCAGCAGCCCCATGAGGGTGGTTAGGAATGAGCAGTTCTTC. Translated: CASSPMRVVRNEQFF.

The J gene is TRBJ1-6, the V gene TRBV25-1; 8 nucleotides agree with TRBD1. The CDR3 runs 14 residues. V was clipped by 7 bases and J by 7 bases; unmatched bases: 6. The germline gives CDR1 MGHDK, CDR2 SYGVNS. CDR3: CASNRGQGNSPLHF. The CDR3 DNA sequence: TGTGCCAGCAACCGTGGACAGGGCAATTCACCCCTCCACTTT.

CDR3 DNA: TGTGCCAGCAGTTTTAACAGGGGCTATGGCTACACCTTC. This gives the protein CASSFNRGYGYTF. The V and J genes are TRBV12-3 or TRBV12-4 and TRBJ1-2; 7 bases map to TRBD1. Losses at the gene ends were 3 bases for V and 4 bases for J; bases not matched to a gene: 2. CDR3 length: 13 residues.

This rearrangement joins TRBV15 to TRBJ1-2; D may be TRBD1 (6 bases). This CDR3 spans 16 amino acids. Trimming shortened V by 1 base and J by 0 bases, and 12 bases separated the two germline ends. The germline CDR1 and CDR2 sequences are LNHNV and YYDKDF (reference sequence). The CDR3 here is CATSRVGAGANYGYTF. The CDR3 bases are TGTGCCACCAGCAGAGTCGGAGCAGGGGCTAACTATGGCTACACCTTC.

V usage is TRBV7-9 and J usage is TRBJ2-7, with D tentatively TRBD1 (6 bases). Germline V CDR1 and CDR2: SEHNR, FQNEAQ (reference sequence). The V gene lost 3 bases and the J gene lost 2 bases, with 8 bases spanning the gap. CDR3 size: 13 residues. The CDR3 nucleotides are TGTGCCAGCAGCTTGACAGGCCCCTACGAGCAGTACTTC. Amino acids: CASSLTGPYEQYF. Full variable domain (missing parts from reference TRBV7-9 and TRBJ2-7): DTGVSQNPRHKITKRGQNVTFRCDPISEHNRLYWYRQTLGQGPEFLTYFQNEAQLEKSRLLSDRFSAERPKGSFSTLEIQRTEQGDSAMYLCASSLTGPYEQYFGPGTRLTVT.

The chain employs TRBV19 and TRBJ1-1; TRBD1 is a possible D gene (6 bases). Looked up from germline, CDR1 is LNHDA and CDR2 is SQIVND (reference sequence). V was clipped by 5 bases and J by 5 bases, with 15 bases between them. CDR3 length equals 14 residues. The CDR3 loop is CASSFRDISTEAFF. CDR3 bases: TGTGCCAGTAGTTTCCGGGACATCTCAACTGAAGCTTTCTTT.